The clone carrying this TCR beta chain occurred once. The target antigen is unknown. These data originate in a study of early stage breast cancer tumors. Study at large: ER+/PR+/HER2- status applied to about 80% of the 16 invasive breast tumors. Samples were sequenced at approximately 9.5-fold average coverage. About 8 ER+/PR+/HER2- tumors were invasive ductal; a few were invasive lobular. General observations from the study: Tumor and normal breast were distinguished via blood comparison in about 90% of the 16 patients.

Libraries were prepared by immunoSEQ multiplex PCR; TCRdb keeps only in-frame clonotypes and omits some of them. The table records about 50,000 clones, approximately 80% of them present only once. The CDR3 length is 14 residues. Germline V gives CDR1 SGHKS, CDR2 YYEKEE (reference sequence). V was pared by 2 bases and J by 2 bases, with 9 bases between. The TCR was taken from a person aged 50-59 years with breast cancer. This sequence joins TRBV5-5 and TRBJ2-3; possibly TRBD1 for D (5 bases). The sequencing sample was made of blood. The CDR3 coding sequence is TGTGCCAGCAGCTTTCTGACAGACACAGATACGCAGTATTTT. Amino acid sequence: CASSFLTDTDTQYF. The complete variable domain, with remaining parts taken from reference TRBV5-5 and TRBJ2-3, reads DAGVTQSPTHLIKTRGQQVTLRCSPISGHKSVSWYQQVLGQGPQFIFQYYEKEERGRGNFPDRFSARQFPNYSSELNVNALLLGDSALYLCASSFLTDTDTQYFGPGTRLTVL.